This T cell receptor (beta chain) emerged from a study of blood T cells in healthy people across ages. Study-wide findings and caveats: More naive CD4+ cells and higher diversity marked long-lived donors relative to aged donors.

Trimming shortened V by 5 bases and J by 4 bases, and 11 bases separated the two germline ends. Per the germline V gene, CDR1 is SEHNR and CDR2 is FQNEAQ (reference sequence). This CDR3 region has 14 residues. This clonotype was counted between two and nine times. Antigen unknown. Next came a second PCR, run for roughly 7 to 12 cycles, which used a sample-barcoded 5' primer along with a J-beta primer mix. From the 5' RACE reads, TCRdb called clonotypes with MiXCR, one entry per CDR3 protein. The data show about a million distinct CDR3 sequences, 45% to 50% seen once. V and J are TRBV7-9 and TRBJ2-2; either TRBD1 or TRBD2 may fit D (5 bases each). The clonotype comes from a man aged 25 to 40 in good health. The sample comprised blood. This CDR3 is CASSETRGTGELFF. The DNA for the CDR3 is TGTGCCAGCAGCGAAACGAGGGGCACCGGGGAGCTGTTTTTT.